This section outlines one T cell receptor (beta chain) sequence together with its context. These data are taken from a study of control samples from healthy donors and cancer patients. Repertoires were generated with immunoSEQ multiplex PCR, while TCRdb's copy carries only in-frame clones and drops some. The sample carries about 52,000 clones, 85% to 95% recorded once. Trimming at V came to 4 bases and at J to 5 bases, leaving 7 bases not matched to a gene. The CDR3 is made up of 14 amino acids. Germline values: CDR1 SGHNT, CDR2 YYREEE (reference sequence). The sequenced sample was blood. The TCR sequence derives from a young man in good health. V gene TRBV5-4 combines with J gene TRBJ2-5, with 8 bases identical to TRBD1. CDR3: CASSPDRGVETQYF. CDR3 DNA: TGTGCCAGCAGCCCCGACAGGGGAGTGGAGACCCAGTACTTC.